This is a list of T cell receptor beta chains from one sample in a study of shared clonotypes between healthy human individuals. Libraries were prepared by immunoSEQ multiplex PCR; TCRdb keeps only in-frame clonotypes and omits some of them. The sample carries 1.5 million to 2.5 million clones, about 95% recorded once. Sequenced input: naive CD8+ T cells sorted from blood. These receptor sequences come from a man younger than 35 in good health. Each CDR3 is given with its conserved first and last residue. Each record gives: V gene, D gene, clone size, J gene, CDR3 protein, CDR3 DNA. A D gene is named only where the DNA matches it firmly. Clone sizes are given selectively: once, few, many, or a class where the clone is expanded.

>TRBV4-2|.|.|TRBJ1-1
CASSHDSTEAFF
TGTGCCAGCAGCCACGACAGCACTGAAGCTTTCTTT
>TRBV7-9|.|once|TRBJ2-7
CASSFRAYEQYF
TGTGCCAGCAGCTTCAGAGCCTACGAGCAGTACTTC
>TRBV4-3|.|.|TRBJ2-3
CASSQEGDSTDTQYF
TGCGCCAGCAGCCAAGAAGGGGACTCAACAGATACGCAGTATTTT
>TRBV5-4|.|.|TRBJ2-1
CASSLDSSYNEQFF
TGTGCCAGCAGCTTGGACAGCTCCTACAATGAGCAGTTCTTC
>TRBV9|TRBD1|.|TRBJ2-2
CASSVTGAPNTGELFF
TGTGCCAGCAGCGTTACAGGGGCCCCGAACACCGGGGAGCTGTTTTTT
>TRBV7-9|TRBD1|.|TRBJ2-3
CASSLAGQGVDTQYF
TGTGCCAGCAGCTTAGCGGGACAGGGGGTAGATACGCAGTATTTT
>TRBV19|.|.|TRBJ1-4
CASSGGQGLNEKLFF
TGTGCCAGTAGTGGGGGGCAGGGTCTTAATGAAAAACTGTTTTTT
>TRBV4-1|.|.|TRBJ2-3
CASSPEGYTTDTQYF
TGCGCCAGCAGCCCAGAAGGCTACACCACAGATACGCAGTATTTT
>TRBV7-9|TRBD2|.|TRBJ2-5
CASSGPGTSGFGETQYF
TGTGCCAGCAGCGGTCCCGGGACTAGCGGGTTCGGTGAGACCCAGTACTTC
>TRBV7-9|.|.|TRBJ1-2
CASSFPNLDGGYTF
TGTGCCAGCAGCTTTCCTAACCTGGACGGTGGCTACACCTTC
>TRBV27|TRBD1|once|TRBJ2-3
CASSSTGADTQYF
TGTGCCAGCAGTTCAACAGGGGCGGATACGCAGTATTTT
>TRBV11-2|.|once|TRBJ1-3
CASSHGDAGNTIYF
TGTGCCAGCAGCCACGGGGACGCCGGAAACACCATATATTTT
>TRBV6-1|.|.|TRBJ2-7
CASSEGTTGDSYEQYF
TGTGCCAGCAGTGAAGGGACAACTGGCGACTCCTACGAGCAGTACTTC
>TRBV6-8|.|.|TRBJ1-3
CASDRFRCPTIYF
TGTGCCAGCGACAGGTTTAGGTGCCCCACCATATATTTT
>TRBV27|.|.|TRBJ1-2
CASREGAGYTF
TGTGCCAGCAGAGAAGGGGCTGGCTACACCTTC
>TRBV28|TRBD2|.|TRBJ2-7
CASSAIGGGDYEQYF
TGTGCCAGCAGTGCTATAGGCGGGGGGGACTACGAGCAGTACTTC